This T cell receptor (beta chain) came from a study of tumor-infiltrating lymphocytes in primary liver carcinoma. Germline values: CDR1 LGHNA, CDR2 YSLEER. V lost 3 bases, J lost 3 bases, and 18 bases lay in between. CDR3 length: 17 amino acids. It was unsorted whole blood that yielded blood RNA, and germline DNA was also extracted. What was collected before surgery was about 4 milliliters of peripheral blood. A primer in the constant region served to generate TCR beta cDNA from approximately 500 ng of total RNA. A slightly modified ARM-PCR protocol with three nested multiplex PCR rounds produced these TCR beta libraries. Running 9 to 10 cycles apiece, the first two PCR rounds relied on TRBV1-TRBV30 forward primers together with a C-beta reverse primer. One entry per CDR3 protein results from TCRdb running MiXCR on the multiplex PCR reads. Of a few hundred thousand distinct CDR3 sequences listed, almost 60% are singletons.

Points on this clonotype: A much larger clone sits a single nucleotide away, making a read error possible.

Material: peripheral blood. This receptor was identified in a woman under 40 with primary liver carcinoma and hepatitis B virus infection. J is TRBJ2-4 and V is TRBV4-3; D may be TRBD2 (7 bases). The CDR3: CASSHGAGRGDKNIQYF. CDR3 sequence (DNA): TGCGCCAGCAGCCATGGGGCAGGGAGGGGGGACAAAAACATTCAGTACTTC.